This T cell receptor beta chain stems from a study of blood T cell repertoires in COVID-19. Study as a whole: Material from acute and convalescent COVID-19 was sourced from the United States, Italy and Spain.

Germline V lookup: CDR1 SGHVS, CDR2 FNYEAQ. V dropped 1 base and J dropped 0 bases, with 12 bases sitting between them. The CDR3 is 17 amino acids. Ages ranged from about 18 to 100 years, with residence in more than 20 US areas. The method was immunoSEQ multiplex PCR; TCRdb's version includes in-frame clones alone and lacks a portion of them. The sample includes about 230,000 clones, approximately 88% of them seen just once. The clonotype comes from a woman aged 40 to 50 with acute COVID-19. This chain connects TRBV7-6 to TRBJ2-2, with unresolved D. Sequencing input: PBMCs or T cells enriched from blood (not recorded which). CDR3 nucleotides: TGTGCCAGCAGCTTAGAGGTACAGACCGCGAACACCGGGGAGCTGTTTTTT. It yields the protein CASSLEVQTANTGELFF.